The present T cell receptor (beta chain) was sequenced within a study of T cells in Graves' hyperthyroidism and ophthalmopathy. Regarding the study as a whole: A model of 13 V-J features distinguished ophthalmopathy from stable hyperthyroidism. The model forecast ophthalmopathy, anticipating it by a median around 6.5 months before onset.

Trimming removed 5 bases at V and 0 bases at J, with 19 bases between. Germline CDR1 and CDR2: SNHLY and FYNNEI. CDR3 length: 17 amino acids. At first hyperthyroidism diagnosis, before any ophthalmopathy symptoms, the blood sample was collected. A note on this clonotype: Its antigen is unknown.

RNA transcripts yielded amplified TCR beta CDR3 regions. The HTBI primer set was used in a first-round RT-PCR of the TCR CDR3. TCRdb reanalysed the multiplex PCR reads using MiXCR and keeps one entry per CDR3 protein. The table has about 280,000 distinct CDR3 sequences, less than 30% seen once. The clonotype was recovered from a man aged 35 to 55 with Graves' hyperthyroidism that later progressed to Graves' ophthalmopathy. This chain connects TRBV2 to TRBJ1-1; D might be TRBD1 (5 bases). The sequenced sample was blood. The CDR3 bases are TGTGCCAGCAGTAGAATTGGGGGAGGGACCATGAACACTGAAGCTTTCTTT. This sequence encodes CASSRIGGGTMNTEAFF.